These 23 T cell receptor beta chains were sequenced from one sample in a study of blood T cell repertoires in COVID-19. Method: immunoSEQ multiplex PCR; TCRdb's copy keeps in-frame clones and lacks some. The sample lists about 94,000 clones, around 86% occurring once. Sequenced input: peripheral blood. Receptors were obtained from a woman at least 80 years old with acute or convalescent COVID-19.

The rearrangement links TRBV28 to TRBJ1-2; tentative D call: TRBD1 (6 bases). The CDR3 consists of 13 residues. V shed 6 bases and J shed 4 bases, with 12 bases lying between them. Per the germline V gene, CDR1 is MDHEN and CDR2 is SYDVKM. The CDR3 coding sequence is TGTGCCAGCAGCCGGACAGTGGGCTATGGCTACACCTTC. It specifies CASSRTVGYGYTF.

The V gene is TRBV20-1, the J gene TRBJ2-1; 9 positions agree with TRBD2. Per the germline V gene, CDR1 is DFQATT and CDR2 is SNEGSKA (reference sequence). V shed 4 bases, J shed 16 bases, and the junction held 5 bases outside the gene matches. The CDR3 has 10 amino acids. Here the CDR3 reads CSAKGLAVFF. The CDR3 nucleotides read TGCAGTGCTAAGGGACTAGCCGTATTCTTC.

The chain's CDR3 is CASSVTGAETPQHF. The DNA of the CDR3 is TGCGCCAGCAGCGTGACAGGGGCCGAAACGCCCCAGCATTTT. The V call is TRBV5-1, the J call TRBJ1-5; 8 bases are a match to TRBD1. The CDR3 is made up of 14 amino acids. Germline V CDR1 and CDR2: SGHRS, YFSETQ. V shed 4 bases, J shed 9 bases, and the junction held 9 bases outside the gene matches.

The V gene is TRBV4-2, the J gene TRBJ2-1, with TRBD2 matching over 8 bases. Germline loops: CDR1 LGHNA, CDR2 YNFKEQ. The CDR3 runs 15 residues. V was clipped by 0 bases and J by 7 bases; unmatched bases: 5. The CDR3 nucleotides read TGTGCCAGCAGCCAAGATCCGGGAGGGCCGAATGAGCAGTTCTTC. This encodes CASSQDPGGPNEQFF.

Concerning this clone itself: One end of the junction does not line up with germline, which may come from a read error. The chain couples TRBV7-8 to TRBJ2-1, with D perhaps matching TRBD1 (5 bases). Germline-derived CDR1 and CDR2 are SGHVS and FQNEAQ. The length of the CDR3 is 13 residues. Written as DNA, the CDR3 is TGTGCCAGCCGCTTTAGGGGCAACAATGAGCAGTTCTTC. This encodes CASRFRGNNEQFF.

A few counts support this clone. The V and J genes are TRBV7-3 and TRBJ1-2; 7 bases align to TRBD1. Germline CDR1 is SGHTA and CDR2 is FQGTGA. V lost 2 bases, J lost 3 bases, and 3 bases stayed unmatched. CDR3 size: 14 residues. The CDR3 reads CASSLSQGDYGYTF. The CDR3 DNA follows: TGTGCCAGCAGCTTATCTCAGGGGGACTATGGCTACACCTTC.

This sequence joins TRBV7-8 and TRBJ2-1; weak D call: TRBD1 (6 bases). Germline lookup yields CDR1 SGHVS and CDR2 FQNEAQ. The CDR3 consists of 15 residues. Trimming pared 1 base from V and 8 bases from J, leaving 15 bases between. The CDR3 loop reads CASSLDLGARDEQFF. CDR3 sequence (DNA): TGTGCCAGCAGCTTAGATCTGGGGGCCAGGGATGAGCAGTTCTTC. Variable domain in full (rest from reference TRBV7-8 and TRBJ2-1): GAGVSQSPRYKVAKRGQDVALRCDPISGHVSLFWYQQALGQGPEFLTYFQNEAQLDKSGLPSDRFFAERPEGSVSTLKIQRTQQEDSAVYLCASSLDLGARDEQFFGPGTRLTVL.

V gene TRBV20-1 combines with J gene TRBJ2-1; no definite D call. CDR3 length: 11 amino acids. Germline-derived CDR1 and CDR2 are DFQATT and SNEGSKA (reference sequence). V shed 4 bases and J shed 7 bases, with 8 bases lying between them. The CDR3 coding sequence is TGCAGTGCTACCGAGTCGAATGAGCAGTTCTTC. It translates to CSATESNEQFF.

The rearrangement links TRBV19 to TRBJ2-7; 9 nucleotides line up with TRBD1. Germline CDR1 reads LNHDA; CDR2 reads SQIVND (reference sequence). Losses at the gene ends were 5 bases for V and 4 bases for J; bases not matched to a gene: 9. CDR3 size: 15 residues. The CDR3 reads CASSPRGTGRYEQYF. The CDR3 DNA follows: TGTGCCAGTAGTCCTCGTGGGACAGGGCGTTACGAGCAGTACTTC.

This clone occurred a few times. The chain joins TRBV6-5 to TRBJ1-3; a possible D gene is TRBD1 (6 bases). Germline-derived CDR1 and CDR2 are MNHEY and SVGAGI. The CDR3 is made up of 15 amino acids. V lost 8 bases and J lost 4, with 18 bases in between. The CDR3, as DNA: TGTGCCAGCCATTCTCCCCAGGGGCCAGGAAACACCATATATTTT. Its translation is CASHSPQGPGNTIYF.

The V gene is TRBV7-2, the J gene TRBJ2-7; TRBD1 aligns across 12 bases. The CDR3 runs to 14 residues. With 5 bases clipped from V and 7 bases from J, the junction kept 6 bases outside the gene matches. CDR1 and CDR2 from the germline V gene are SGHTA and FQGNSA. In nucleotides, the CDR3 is TGTGCCAGCAGCCAGGGACAGGGGGCGCGAGAGCAGTACTTC. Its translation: CASSQGQGAREQYF.

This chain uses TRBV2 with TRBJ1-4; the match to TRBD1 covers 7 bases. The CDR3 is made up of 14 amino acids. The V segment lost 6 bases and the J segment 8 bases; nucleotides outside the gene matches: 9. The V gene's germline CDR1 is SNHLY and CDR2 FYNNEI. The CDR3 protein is CASRDRVNGEKLFF. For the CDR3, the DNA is TGTGCCAGCAGAGACAGGGTTAATGGGGAAAAACTGTTTTTT.

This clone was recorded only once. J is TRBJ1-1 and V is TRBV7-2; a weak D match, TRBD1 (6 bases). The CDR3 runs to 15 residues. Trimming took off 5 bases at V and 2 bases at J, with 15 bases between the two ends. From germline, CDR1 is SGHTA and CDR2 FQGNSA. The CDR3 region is CASSARGGPNTEAFF. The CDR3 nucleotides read TGTGCCAGCAGCGCTCGCGGGGGGCCCAACACTGAAGCTTTCTTT.

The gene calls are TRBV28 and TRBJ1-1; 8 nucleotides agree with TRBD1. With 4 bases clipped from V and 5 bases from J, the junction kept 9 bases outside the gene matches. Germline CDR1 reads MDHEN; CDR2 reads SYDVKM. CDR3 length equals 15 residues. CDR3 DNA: TGTGCCAGCAGTTCGATTCAGGGGGCTGGTACTGAAGCTTTCTTT. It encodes CASSSIQGAGTEAFF.

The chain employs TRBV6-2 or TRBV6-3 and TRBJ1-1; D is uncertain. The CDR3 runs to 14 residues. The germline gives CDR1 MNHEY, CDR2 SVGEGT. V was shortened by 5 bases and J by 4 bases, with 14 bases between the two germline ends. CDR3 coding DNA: TGTGCCAGCAGTCGTAAGGCGGGTGGCACTGAAGCTTTCTTT. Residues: CASSRKAGGTEAFF.

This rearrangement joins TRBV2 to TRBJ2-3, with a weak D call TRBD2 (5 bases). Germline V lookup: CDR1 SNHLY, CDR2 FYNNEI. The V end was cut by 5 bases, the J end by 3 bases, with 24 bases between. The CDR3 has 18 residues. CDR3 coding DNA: TGTGCCAGCAGTTTCACCCACCCAGCGGCCCGTGGGACAGATACGCAGTATTTT. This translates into CASSFTHPAARGTDTQYF.

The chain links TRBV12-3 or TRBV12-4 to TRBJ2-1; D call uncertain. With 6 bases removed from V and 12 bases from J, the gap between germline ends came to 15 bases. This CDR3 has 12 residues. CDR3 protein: CASSTQPGGQFF. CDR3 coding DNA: TGTGCCAGCAGCACCCAACCCGGTGGGCAGTTCTTC.

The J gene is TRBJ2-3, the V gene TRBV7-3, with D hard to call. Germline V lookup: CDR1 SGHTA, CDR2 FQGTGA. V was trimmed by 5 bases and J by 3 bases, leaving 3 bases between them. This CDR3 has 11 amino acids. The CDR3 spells CASSQTDTQYF. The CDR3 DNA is TGTGCCAGCAGCCAAACAGATACGCAGTATTTT. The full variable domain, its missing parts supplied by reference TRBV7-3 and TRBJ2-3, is GAGVSQTPSNKVTEKGKYVELRCDPISGHTALYWYRQSLGQGPEFLIYFQGTGAADDSGLPNDRFFAVRPEGSVSTLKIQRTERGDSAVYLCASSQTDTQYFGPGTRLTVL.

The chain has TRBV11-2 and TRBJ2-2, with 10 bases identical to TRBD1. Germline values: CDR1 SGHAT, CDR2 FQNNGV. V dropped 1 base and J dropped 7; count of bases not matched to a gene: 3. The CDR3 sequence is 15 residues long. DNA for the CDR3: TGTGCCAGCAGCTTAGTGGGACAGGGGATCGGGGAGCTGTTTTTT. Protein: CASSLVGQGIGELFF. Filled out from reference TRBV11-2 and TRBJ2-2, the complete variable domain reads EAGVAQSPRYKIIEKRQSVAFWCNPISGHATLYWYQQILGQGPKLLIQFQNNGVVDDSQLPKDRFSAERLKGVDSTLKIQPAKLEDSAVYLCASSLVGQGIGELFFGEGSRLTVL.

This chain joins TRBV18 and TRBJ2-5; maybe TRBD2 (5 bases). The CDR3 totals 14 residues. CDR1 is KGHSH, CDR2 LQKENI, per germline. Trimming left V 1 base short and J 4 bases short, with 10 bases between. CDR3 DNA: TGTGCCAGCTCACCACTCGGGAAGAGAGAGACCCAGTACTTC. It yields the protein CASSPLGKRETQYF.

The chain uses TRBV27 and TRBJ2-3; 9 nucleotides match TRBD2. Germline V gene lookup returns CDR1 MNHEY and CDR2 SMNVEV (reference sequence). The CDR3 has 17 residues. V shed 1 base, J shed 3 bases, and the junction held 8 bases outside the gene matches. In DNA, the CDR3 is TGTGCCAGCAGTTTATGGGCGGGGGGGCTGTTTACAGATACGCAGTATTTT. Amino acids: CASSLWAGGLFTDTQYF.

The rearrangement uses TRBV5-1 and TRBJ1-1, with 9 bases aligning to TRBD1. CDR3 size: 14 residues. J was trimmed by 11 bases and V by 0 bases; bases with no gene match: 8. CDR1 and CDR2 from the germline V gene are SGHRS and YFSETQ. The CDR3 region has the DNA TGCGCCAGCAGCTTGGACAGGGGGCTCGGAAGGGCTTTCTTT. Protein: CASSLDRGLGRAFF. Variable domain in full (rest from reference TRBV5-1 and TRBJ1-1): KAGVTQTPRYLIKTRGQQVTLSCSPISGHRSVSWYQQTPGQGLQFLFEYFSETQRNKGNFPGRFSGRQFSNSRSEMNVSTLELGDSALYLCASSLDRGLGRAFFGQGTRLTVV.

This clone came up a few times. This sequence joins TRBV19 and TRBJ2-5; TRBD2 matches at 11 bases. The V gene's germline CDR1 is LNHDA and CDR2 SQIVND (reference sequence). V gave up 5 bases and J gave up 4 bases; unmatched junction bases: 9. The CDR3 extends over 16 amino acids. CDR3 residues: CASSAVAGGPGETQYF. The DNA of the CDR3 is TGTGCCAGTAGTGCAGTAGCGGGAGGGCCCGGAGAGACCCAGTACTTC.